Shown below are 32 T cell receptor beta chains from a single sample sequenced in a study of T cells in Graves' hyperthyroidism and ophthalmopathy. Amplified regions were TCR beta CDR3 sequences from RNA transcripts. An initial round of RT-PCR targeting the TCR CDR3 relied on the HTBI primer set. TCRdb used MiXCR to reprocess the multiplex PCR reads, holding one entry per CDR3 protein. The sample lists fewer than 350,000 distinct CDR3 sequences, about 20% occurring once. Sequenced sample: blood. The receptors here all came from a woman between 50 and 59 years old with Graves' hyperthyroidism.

The V gene is TRBV19, the J gene TRBJ2-2; the match to TRBD2 covers 7 bases. Per the germline V gene, CDR1 is LNHDA and CDR2 is SQIVND (reference sequence). The trim removed 10 bases at V and 4 bases at J, leaving 12 bases unmatched. CDR3 length: 15 amino acids. As DNA, the CDR3 is TGTGCCACCAGTGTTTACGGGGAGGGCACCGGGGAGCTGTTTTTT. Protein: CATSVYGEGTGELFF.

Many counts were recorded for this clonotype. The chain recombines TRBV11-2 with TRBJ2-1; the D gene is possibly TRBD1 (5 bases). V gave up 6 bases and J gave up 0 bases, with 12 bases separating them. CDR3 size: 15 residues. The germline CDR1 and CDR2 sequences are SGHAT and FQNNGV. CDR3 bases: TGTGCCAGCAGGGTGGGGCAAAGCTCCTACAATGAGCAGTTCTTC. This sequence encodes CASRVGQSSYNEQFF.

There are a few counts of this clonotype. The rearrangement uses TRBV11-2 and TRBJ2-1, with D maybe TRBD2 (5 bases). Germline V gives CDR1 SGHAT, CDR2 FQNNGV. V was clipped by 2 bases and J by 0 bases, with 14 bases between them. The CDR3 spans 17 residues. CDR3 bases: TGTGCCAGCAGCTTAATATTAGGACGGGACTCCTACAATGAGCAGTTCTTC. This encodes CASSLILGRDSYNEQFF.

This clonotype occurred once. V gene TRBV6-2 or TRBV6-3 combines with J gene TRBJ1-1; 8 nucleotides line up with TRBD1. The CDR3 loop spans 16 amino acids. Germline V gives CDR1 MNHEY, CDR2 SVGEGT. The J segment lost 1 base and the V segment lost 6 bases, leaving 10 bases of the junction unmatched. DNA of the CDR3: TGTGCCAGCAGAACGGGACAGGAAAGGGGGAACACTGAAGCTTTCTTT. Protein: CASRTGQERGNTEAFF.

On this clonotype: Germline is not matched at one junction end, which may reflect a read error. This chain uses TRBV10-3 with TRBJ1-1, with a weak D call TRBD1 (6 bases). The CDR3 sequence is 14 residues long. Per germline, CDR1 ENHRY and CDR2 SYGVKD. CDR3 amino acids: CAISAGTTIPEALF. The CDR3 DNA follows: TGTGCCATCAGCGCCGGGACAACAATACCCGAAGCTCTCTTT.

The chain combines TRBV6-1 with TRBJ1-4; 7 bases fit TRBD1. CDR1 and CDR2 from the germline V gene are MNHNS and SASEGT. This CDR3 is 16 amino acids long. The junction had 8 bases not matched to a gene; V was cut back by 0 bases and J by 7 bases. The DNA for the CDR3 is TGTGCCAGCAGTGAAGCCCCGACAGGGCGGGGTGAAAAACTGTTTTTT. Amino acid sequence: CASSEAPTGRGEKLFF.

This clonotype showed up many times. The J gene is TRBJ2-1, the V gene TRBV11-2; TRBD1 is a possible D gene (7 bases). Trimming removed 5 bases from V and 9 bases from J, with 14 bases in between. The CDR3 extends over 13 amino acids. Germline lookup yields CDR1 SGHAT and CDR2 FQNNGV. The CDR3 loop is CASSQIQGGEQFF. The DNA of the CDR3 is TGTGCCAGCAGCCAGATTCAGGGGGGTGAGCAGTTCTTC.

The chain is built from TRBV7-8 and TRBJ2-3, with TRBD2 matching over 8 bases. Germline CDR1 is SGHVS and CDR2 is FQNEAQ. This CDR3 is built from 18 residues. V was pared by 3 bases and J by 0 bases, with 11 bases of the junction left unmatched. The CDR3 protein is CASSFPGLETSSTDTQYF. The CDR3 DNA reads TGTGCCAGCAGCTTTCCGGGACTAGAAACATCTAGCACAGATACGCAGTATTTT.

A few counts support this clonotype. CDR3 coding DNA: TGTGCCTGGAGTCCACCGAGGACTAGCGGGATCAATGAGCAGTTCTTC. Amino acid sequence: CAWSPPRTSGINEQFF. This chain links TRBV30 with TRBJ2-1, with TRBD2 matching over 12 bases. There are 16 residues in the CDR3. Looked up from germline, CDR1 is GTSNPN and CDR2 is SVGIG (reference sequence). V shed 2 bases, J shed 6 bases, and the junction held 8 bases outside the gene matches.

The V and J genes are TRBV9 and TRBJ1-5, with TRBD1 as a possible D gene (5 bases). CDR1 is SGDLS, CDR2 YYNGEE, per germline. The length of the CDR3 is 14 residues. Between the trimmed V and J ends, which lost 7 bases and 1 base, there was a span of 12 bases. CDR3 sequence: CASGEGTSNQPQHF. In DNA form, the CDR3 reads TGTGCCAGCGGGGAGGGGACCAGCAATCAGCCCCAGCATTTT.

The chain has TRBV7-9 and TRBJ1-1; 7 bases line up with TRBD1. The CDR3 length is 13 residues. The V and J ends lost 5 bases and 9 bases, in that order; junction bases with no gene match: 9. Germline V gene sequence: CDR1 SEHNR, CDR2 FQNEAQ (reference sequence). CDR3 amino acids: CASSPNPGQKAFF. CDR3 coding DNA: TGTGCCAGCAGCCCTAACCCGGGACAGAAAGCTTTCTTT.

This clonotype was found many times. V and J are TRBV3-1 and TRBJ1-1; 7 bases align to TRBD1. Germline values: CDR1 LGHDT, CDR2 YNNKEL (reference sequence). The length of the CDR3 is 12 residues. V was clipped by 1 base and J by 11 bases; unmatched bases: 4. This CDR3 is CASSQGEGAAFF. The CDR3 DNA sequence: TGTGCCAGCAGCCAAGGGGAGGGGGCCGCTTTCTTT.

V gene TRBV4-1 combines with J gene TRBJ2-7; D is unresolved. The CDR3 has 13 amino acids. CDR1 is MGHRA and CDR2 is YSYEKL in the germline V gene. The V gene lost 1 base and the J gene lost 3 bases, with 7 bases spanning the gap. The CDR3 sequence: CASSQVARYEQYF. CDR3 sequence (DNA): TGCGCCAGCAGCCAAGTTGCGCGCTACGAGCAGTACTTC.

The genes are TRBV6-5 and TRBJ1-2; 9 bases fit TRBD1. After removal of 4 bases from V and 7 bases from J, the junction contained 7 bases not matched to a gene. In germline, CDR1 is MNHEY, CDR2 SVGAGI. CDR3 size: 14 residues. In DNA, the CDR3 is TGTGCCAGCAGTTCCGGGACAGGGCTCCGTGGCTACACCTTC. Its protein product is CASSSGTGLRGYTF.

This clonotype has more than one count but fewer than ten. The rearrangement uses TRBV27 and TRBJ2-2; 7 positions match TRBD1. Unmatched junction bases numbered 10, after V lost 5 bases and J lost 4 bases. Germline-derived CDR1 and CDR2 are MNHEY and SMNVEV (reference sequence). The length of the CDR3 is 16 residues. The chain's CDR3 is CASSPLPGQATGELFF. In DNA form, the CDR3 reads TGTGCCAGCAGTCCCCTCCCCGGACAGGCCACCGGGGAGCTGTTTTTT.

The count of this clonotype is one. This chain links TRBV2 with TRBJ2-2; the D gene could be TRBD1 or TRBD2 (5 bases each). This CDR3 is built from 15 residues. The V and J ends lost 6 bases and 7 bases respectively, with 18 bases between them. The V gene's germline CDR1 is SNHLY and CDR2 FYNNEI. CDR3 bases: TGTGCCAGCAGCCTGGGACGGCCTCGGATCGGGGAGCTGTTTTTT. Protein sequence: CASSLGRPRIGELFF. Complete variable domain (other parts from reference TRBV2 and TRBJ2-2): EPEVTQTPSHQVTQMGQEVILRCVPISNHLYFYWYRQILGQKVEFLVSFYNNEISEKSEIFDDQFSVERPDGSNFTLKIRSTKLEDSAMYFCASSLGRPRIGELFFGEGSRLTVL.

This clonotype has just a few counts. V gene TRBV27 combines with J gene TRBJ1-2; no clear D. The germline V gene has CDR1 MNHEY and CDR2 SMNVEV (reference sequence). V shed 5 bases and J shed 3 bases, with 13 bases lying between them. This CDR3 is built from 14 residues. The CDR3 DNA reads TGTGCCAGCAGTCCCTCTTCATGGGACTATGGCTACACCTTC. Its protein product is CASSPSSWDYGYTF.

The genes are TRBV7-3 and TRBJ1-2; 8 bases align to TRBD1. CDR1 SGHTA and CDR2 FQGTGA come from the germline V gene. J was trimmed by 0 bases and V by 5 bases; bases with no gene match: 5. This CDR3 is built from 15 residues. CDR3 amino acids: CASSLDRGPNYGYTF. For the CDR3, the DNA is TGTGCCAGCAGCCTAGACAGGGGTCCTAACTATGGCTACACCTTC.

This clonotype has at least ten counts. V and J are TRBV6-1 and TRBJ2-7; 8 nucleotides align to TRBD1. V shed 5 bases and J 3 bases; nucleotides not matched to a gene: 6. This CDR3 region has 14 residues. Germline CDR1 and CDR2: MNHNS and SASEGT. As DNA, the CDR3 is TGTGCCAGCAGTCCCTCGGACAGGGACTACGAGCAGTACGTC. Encoded protein: CASSPSDRDYEQYV.

The V and J genes are TRBV10-3 and TRBJ2-5, with D possibly matching TRBD2 (5 bases). V shed 11 bases and J shed 8 bases, with 12 bases lying between them. CDR3 length: 10 residues. Germline V gene lookup returns CDR1 ENHRY and CDR2 SYGVKD. CDR3 protein: CALRGKTQYF. The CDR3 DNA is TGTGCCTTGCGAGGGAAAACCCAGTACTTC.

The chain joins TRBV5-4 to TRBJ2-5; 11 bases match TRBD2. This CDR3 contains 16 residues. Germline V gives CDR1 SGHNT, CDR2 YYREEE (reference sequence). Germline trimming cut 5 bases from V and 0 bases from J; bases unmatched to any gene: 6. The CDR3 here is CASSPSGGPYQETQYF. The CDR3, as DNA: TGTGCCAGCAGTCCTAGCGGGGGGCCGTACCAAGAGACCCAGTACTTC.

A few counts support this clonotype. The CDR3 is CASSLSSGRANGVFSDTQYF. The CDR3 region has the DNA TGTGCCAGCAGCCTCTCCAGCGGGAGGGCCAATGGGGTATTCTCAGATACGCAGTATTTT. This chain joins TRBV5-5 and TRBJ2-3, with TRBD2 matching over 10 bases. CDR1 is SGHKS, CDR2 YYEKEE, per germline (reference sequence). V trimming: 4 bases; J trimming: 4 bases; junction bases outside the gene matches: 21. The CDR3 totals 20 residues.

The chain couples TRBV12-3 or TRBV12-4 to TRBJ1-3; no reliable D call. CDR3 size: 15 residues. Trimming removed 3 bases from V and 1 base from J, with 10 bases in between. The CDR3, as DNA: TGTGCCAGCAGTTTTGCGGGGTTTTCTGGAAACACCATATATTTT. Translated: CASSFAGFSGNTIYF.

The V gene is TRBV5-6, the J gene TRBJ2-7; D could derive from TRBD1 or TRBD2 (7 bases each). V lost 1 base to trimming and J lost 4 bases, with 12 bases between them. Germline V gene lookup returns CDR1 SGHDT and CDR2 YYEEEE. The CDR3 length is 14 residues. CDR3 in amino acids: CASSLYQGGYEQYF. The CDR3 region has the DNA TGTGCCAGCAGCTTGTACCAGGGGGGGTACGAGCAGTACTTC. Based on the CDR3 plus reference TRBV5-6 and TRBJ2-7, the full variable domain is DAGVTQSPTHLIKTRGQQVTLRCSPKSGHDTVSWYQQALGQGPQFIFQYYEEEERQRGNFPDRFSGHQFPNYSSELNVNALLLGDSALYLCASSLYQGGYEQYFGPGTRLTVT.

This chain connects TRBV28 to TRBJ2-1, with no clear D. The CDR3 is made up of 13 amino acids. The germline V gene encodes CDR1 MDHEN and CDR2 SYDVKM. With 1 base removed from V and 9 bases from J, the gap between germline ends came to 10 bases. The CDR3 bases are TGTGCCAGCAGTTTATCGCGATCAAGTGAGCAGTTCTTC. As protein: CASSLSRSSEQFF.

The sample holds a few counts of this clonotype. The genes are TRBV29-1 and TRBJ1-5; the D gene is possibly TRBD1 (5 bases). V was shortened by 6 bases and J by 5 bases, with 14 bases between the two germline ends. In germline, CDR1 is SQVTM, CDR2 ANQGSEA. The CDR3 contains 13 residues. In DNA form, the CDR3 reads TGCAGCGTCTCAAGGGGTCCCTATCAGCCCCAGCATTTT. Protein product: CSVSRGPYQPQHF.

This clonotype showed up just a few times. Its ends do not fully match the called genes, so a read error is possible. The chain carries TRBV6-2 or TRBV6-3 and TRBJ2-5, with 12 bases aligning to TRBD2. Germline V gene sequence: CDR1 MNHEY, CDR2 SVGEGT. This CDR3 region has 19 residues. The chain's CDR3 is CAGSYSVTSGGGYQETQYF. The CDR3 nucleotides are TGTGCCGGCAGTTACTCGGTGACTAGCGGGGGAGGATACCAAGAGACCCAGTACTTC.

The V call is TRBV15, the J call TRBJ1-2; D not resolved. This CDR3 is 16 amino acids long. Germline CDR1 reads LNHNV; CDR2 reads YYDKDF (reference sequence). Trimming removed 3 bases at V and 4 bases at J, with 18 bases between. The CDR3 DNA reads TGTGCCACCAGCAGTGTCCGCGTACCAGGCACCTATGGCTACACCTTC. It encodes CATSSVRVPGTYGYTF.

The chain uses TRBV25-1 and TRBJ1-2, with D possibly TRBD1 on 6 matching bases. V lost 1 base and J lost 12, with 18 bases in between. CDR3 length: 14 amino acids. Germline-derived CDR1 and CDR2 are MGHDK and SYGVNS. The CDR3 coding sequence is TGTGCCAGCAGTGAATTCGGGGGGCCAGGGGCACACACCTTC. Its protein is CASSEFGGPGAHTF.

This clonotype was detected a few times. As DNA, the CDR3 is TGTGCCTGGAGTGTGAGGGGGGCGTTCTACGAGCAGTACGTC. Protein: CAWSVRGAFYEQYV. The V call is TRBV30, the J call TRBJ2-7, with D tentatively TRBD1 or TRBD2 (6 bases each). The CDR3 is made up of 14 amino acids. The germline gives CDR1 GTSNPN, CDR2 SVGIG (reference sequence). The V end lost 0 bases, the J end lost 3 bases, and 12 bases lay between the germline ends.

The table lists this clonotype with a few counts. This may stem from a read error, because a much larger clone lies one nucleotide away. The CDR3 region is CASNDRLAEIQETQYF. The CDR3 DNA reads as TGTGCCAGCAATGACAGACTAGCGGAAATTCAAGAGACCCAGTACTTC. The chain couples TRBV7-3 to TRBJ2-5, with TRBD2 matching 9 bases. CDR3 size: 16 residues. Germline assignment: CDR1 SGHTA and CDR2 FQGTGA. J lost 2 bases, V lost 7 bases, and 11 bases had no gene match.

The CDR3 is CASSLGLLRNEQFF. The CDR3 DNA reads as TGTGCCAGCAGCTTAGGTCTTTTGCGCAATGAGCAGTTCTTC. The rearrangement uses TRBV7-6 and TRBJ2-1; D remains ambiguous. Germline V gene data show CDR1 as SGHVS and CDR2 as FNYEAQ. CDR3 length equals 14 residues. Trimming removed 1 base from V and 6 bases from J, with 10 bases in between.